The 28 T cell receptor beta chains below all came from one sample that was sequenced in a study of human T cells and chemical hapten exposure. MiXCR, applied by TCRdb to the RACE reads, yields one record per CDR3 protein. The data show around 200,000 distinct CDR3 sequences, approximately 31% seen once. The time point: pre-sensitization, week 0. Regarding treatment: therapeutic diphenylcyclopropenone sensitization with weekly scalp DPC. Sequences were derived from whole blood, sampled in connection with sensitization to the hapten diphenylcyclopropenone (DPC). The receptors here all came from a woman under 40 with alopecia areata. Some clones in this sample may be carry-over from other donors' samples.

This clonotype was seen a single time. This chain joins TRBV29-1 and TRBJ1-3; D is uncertain. The V end lost 7 bases, the J end lost 1 base, and 17 bases lay between the germline ends. The CDR3 has 15 amino acids. From germline, CDR1 is SQVTM and CDR2 ANQGSEA. In nucleotides, the CDR3 is TGCAGCGCGGTCGGGGTAATAGGGTCTGGAAACACCATATATTTT. Translation gives CSAVGVIGSGNTIYF.

The V call is TRBV7-3, the J call TRBJ2-3; no firm D call. The CDR3 length is 15 residues. V lost 2 bases to trimming and J lost 1 base, with 10 bases between them. CDR1 is SGHTA and CDR2 is FQGTGA in the germline V gene. CDR3 coding DNA: TGTGCCAGCAGCTTAGACTCGGGCCGCACAGATACGCAGTATTTT. Translated: CASSLDSGRTDTQYF.

V usage is TRBV4-1 and J usage is TRBJ2-7; TRBD1 matches at 9 bases. The V segment lost 0 bases and the J segment 7 bases; nucleotides outside the gene matches: 16. The length of the CDR3 is 18 residues. Germline CDR1 and CDR2: MGHRA and YSYEKL. As DNA, the CDR3 is TGCGCCAGCAGCCAAGAAGGTAGTTTAGGGACAGGGCTTCGGGAGCAGTACTTC. Amino acid sequence: CASSQEGSLGTGLREQYF.

The chain combines TRBV7-2 with TRBJ1-4; 7 nucleotides agree with TRBD1. V dropped 5 bases and J dropped 5; count of bases not matched to a gene: 8. Germline CDR1 reads SGHTA; CDR2 reads FQGNSA. The CDR3 runs 15 residues. The CDR3 loop reads CASSPRQGGNEKLFF. The CDR3 DNA reads as TGTGCCAGCAGCCCTAGACAGGGAGGGAATGAAAAACTGTTTTTT.

This clonotype was seen repeatedly, ten times or more. The chain recombines TRBV6-5 with TRBJ1-1; the match to TRBD1 covers 9 bases. The germline gives CDR1 MNHEY, CDR2 SVGAGI. The CDR3 consists of 15 residues. The trim removed 7 bases at V and 8 bases at J, leaving 14 bases unmatched. CDR3 region: CASKGTGTGRPEAFF. CDR3 DNA sequence: TGTGCCAGCAAGGGCACCGGGACAGGGAGACCCGAAGCTTTCTTT.

V usage is TRBV5-4 and J usage is TRBJ2-1, with 10 positions matching TRBD2. Losses at the gene ends were 3 bases for V and 2 bases for J; bases not matched to a gene: 11. The CDR3 spans 18 residues. Per germline, CDR1 SGHNT and CDR2 YYREEE (reference sequence). The CDR3 nucleotides are TGTGCCAGCAGCTCCTGGGGGCTAGCGGGGGCTGCCTACAATGAGCAGTTCTTC. Protein: CASSSWGLAGAAYNEQFF.

This chain joins TRBV27 and TRBJ2-7, with D unclear. The CDR3 runs to 12 residues. The germline gives CDR1 MNHEY, CDR2 SMNVEV (reference sequence). V lost 8 bases to trimming and J lost 2 bases, with 10 bases between them. The CDR3, as DNA: TGTGCCAGCGGAGTTAGGGCCTACGAGCAGTACTTC. Translated, it gives CASGVRAYEQYF.

J is TRBJ2-7 and V is TRBV29-1; tentative D call: TRBD2 (6 bases). Germline V CDR1 and CDR2: SQVTM, ANQGSEA. V gave up 5 bases and J gave up 7 bases, with 12 bases separating them. The CDR3 consists of 11 residues. CDR3 in DNA: TGCAGCGTTACGGGGGATCAGGAGCAGTACTTC. Its protein is CSVTGDQEQYF.

This rearrangement joins TRBV28 to TRBJ1-3; D is undetermined. CDR3 length equals 12 residues. V was clipped by 6 bases and J by 2 bases, with 5 bases between them. CDR1 and CDR2 from the germline V gene are MDHEN and SYDVKM. The CDR3 DNA is TGTGCCAGCAGCCTAACTGGAAACACCATATATTTT. Protein product: CASSLTGNTIYF.

The chain recombines TRBV6-5 with TRBJ1-1; 8 bases align to TRBD1. V lost 7 bases and J lost 0; bases outside the gene matches: 10. The CDR3 sequence is 16 residues long. Germline CDR1 is MNHEY and CDR2 is SVGAGI. The chain's CDR3 is CASTPGSTGVNTEAFF. CDR3 bases: TGTGCCAGCACCCCCGGGTCGACAGGGGTGAACACTGAAGCTTTCTTT.

The genes are TRBV12-3 or TRBV12-4 and TRBJ1-1; 7 bases line up with TRBD1. This CDR3 has 14 amino acids. The junction had 11 bases not matched to a gene; V was cut back by 3 bases and J by 10 bases. CDR3 protein: CASSLGDRERAAFF. The CDR3 bases are TGTGCCAGCAGTTTGGGCGACAGGGAAAGGGCAGCTTTCTTT.

To note about this clonotype: The junction and the germline gene differ at one end; a read error may be behind it. This chain joins TRBV20-1 and TRBJ1-5; D possibly corresponds to TRBD1 (5 bases). The length of the CDR3 is 18 residues. The germline V gene has CDR1 DFQATT and CDR2 SNEGSKA (reference sequence). The CDR3 bases are TGCAGTGCTAGAGATCGGGTGATGTGGGGCACGGGCAATCAGTCCCAGCATTTT. Translated: CSARDRVMWGTGNQSQHF.

The V gene is TRBV4-3, the J gene TRBJ2-7, with 7 bases fitting TRBD1. J was trimmed by 5 bases and V by 0 bases; bases with no gene match: 4. The CDR3 length is 14 residues. In germline, CDR1 is LGHNA, CDR2 YSLEER. Written as DNA, the CDR3 is TGCGCCAGCAGCCAAGACCCAACAGGGGACGAGCAGTACTTC. As protein: CASSQDPTGDEQYF.

This sequence joins TRBV28 and TRBJ2-5, with D possibly being TRBD1 or TRBD2 (5 bases each). Germline assignment: CDR1 MDHEN and CDR2 SYDVKM. The CDR3 has 13 residues. Trimming removed 3 bases at V and 7 bases at J, with 12 bases between. CDR3 sequence reads: CASSFGGVGTQYF. The CDR3, as DNA: TGTGCCAGCAGTTTTGGGGGAGTGGGGACCCAGTACTTC.

In this sample, this clonotype turned up a few times. V and J are TRBV20-1 and TRBJ2-7; maybe TRBD1 (5 bases). This CDR3 region has 16 residues. Germline values: CDR1 DFQATT, CDR2 SNEGSKA (reference sequence). V was shortened by 5 bases and J by 5 bases, with 25 bases between the two germline ends. The CDR3 nucleotides read TGCAGTGCTGAGCCCCTCTTCCAGGGATTAAGGAACGAGCAGTACTTC. Translated: CSAEPLFQGLRNEQYF.

The chain uses TRBV28 and TRBJ2-5; 9 bases map to TRBD2. The CDR3 sequence is 15 residues long. Germline lookup yields CDR1 MDHEN and CDR2 SYDVKM. V gave up 5 bases and J gave up 3 bases; unmatched junction bases: 7. The CDR3 loop is CASSAQTSGEETQYF. The CDR3 DNA reads TGTGCCAGCAGTGCCCAGACTAGCGGAGAAGAGACCCAGTACTTC.

This clonotype was found a few times. V gene TRBV28 combines with J gene TRBJ2-7; a weak D match, TRBD2 (5 bases). The ends were cut back, 5 bases at V and 3 bases at J, with 11 bases in the middle. Germline loops: CDR1 MDHEN, CDR2 SYDVKM. The CDR3 loop spans 13 amino acids. This CDR3 is CASSPPGYYEQYF. The CDR3 region has the DNA TGTGCCAGCAGTCCTCCGGGATACTACGAGCAGTACTTC.

This chain joins TRBV5-1 and TRBJ2-1; tentatively, D is TRBD1 or TRBD2 (5 bases each). Trimming pared 6 bases from V and 0 bases from J, leaving 13 bases between. CDR1 and CDR2 from the germline V gene are SGHRS and YFSETQ. The CDR3 is made up of 15 amino acids. The CDR3 region is CASIEAGSSYNEQFF. CDR3 DNA: TGCGCCAGCATCGAGGCAGGGAGCTCCTACAATGAGCAGTTCTTC.

This clonotype was picked up a small number of times. The CDR3 loop is CASRPTPDGDNEQFF. In DNA, the CDR3 is TGTGCCAGCAGACCAACCCCTGACGGGGACAATGAGCAGTTCTTC. The V and J genes are TRBV7-3 and TRBJ2-1; D may be TRBD2 (5 bases). The CDR3 has 15 residues. Trimming shortened V by 6 bases and J by 5 bases, and 17 bases separated the two germline ends. Germline loops: CDR1 SGHTA, CDR2 FQGTGA.

This chain uses TRBV24-1 with TRBJ1-5; no firm D call. The V and J ends lost 1 base and 4 bases respectively, with 4 bases between them. This CDR3 has 13 residues. Germline lookup yields CDR1 KGHDR and CDR2 SFDVKD. The CDR3 DNA sequence: TGTGCCACCAGTGATTTAGGAAATCAGCCCCAGCATTTT. Its translation is CATSDLGNQPQHF.

This clonotype was picked up a small number of times. V gene TRBV29-1 combines with J gene TRBJ1-2; 9 positions agree with TRBD1. V lost 4 bases, J lost 6 bases, and 6 bases stayed unmatched. This CDR3 contains 13 residues. Germline lookup yields CDR1 SQVTM and CDR2 ANQGSEA. The CDR3 DNA sequence: TGCAGCGTTGGGGGACAGGGAGTAAATGGCTACACCTTC. As protein: CSVGGQGVNGYTF.

The chain employs TRBV28 and TRBJ2-5; 8 bases are a match to TRBD2. CDR1 and CDR2 (germline): MDHEN, SYDVKM. The V gene end was trimmed by 4 bases and the J gene end by 4 bases; junction bases not matched to a gene: 5. CDR3 size: 14 residues. CDR3 region: CASSSSGGGETQYF. The CDR3 bases are TGTGCCAGCAGTTCGAGCGGGGGCGGAGAGACCCAGTACTTC.

This clonotype was recorded a few times. This chain links TRBV29-1 with TRBJ1-1; no reliable D call. The CDR3 runs 12 residues. The germline V and J ends were trimmed by 7 bases and 1 base, with 10 bases remaining between them. Looked up from germline, CDR1 is SQVTM and CDR2 is ANQGSEA. The CDR3 is CSDLTTNTEAFF. DNA for the CDR3: TGCAGCGACCTTACAACGAACACTGAAGCTTTCTTT.

This clonotype appeared a single time. The chain is built from TRBV29-1 and TRBJ1-1, with a weak D call TRBD1 (6 bases). The germline V and J ends were trimmed by 6 bases and 1 base, with 9 bases remaining between them. Germline-derived CDR1 and CDR2 are SQVTM and ANQGSEA. The CDR3 sequence is 12 residues long. Here the CDR3 DNA reads TGCAGCGTACGGGACACGAACACTGAAGCTTTCTTT. Its protein product is CSVRDTNTEAFF.

This clonotype was observed a handful of times. V is TRBV10-3 and J is TRBJ2-5; D is undetermined. Germline CDR1 is ENHRY and CDR2 is SYGVKD. V lost 0 bases, J lost 5 bases, and 13 bases lay in between. The CDR3 covers 15 residues. The chain's CDR3 is CAISESADGVETQYF. DNA of the CDR3: TGTGCCATCAGTGAGTCGGCGGATGGGGTCGAGACCCAGTACTTC.

The J gene is TRBJ1-1, the V gene TRBV20-1, with D unresolved. CDR3 length equals 9 residues. The germline V gene encodes CDR1 DFQATT and CDR2 SNEGSKA (reference sequence). V was shortened by 6 bases and J by 6 bases, with 5 bases between the two germline ends. The CDR3 here is CSAGAEAFF. CDR3 coding DNA: TGCAGTGCCGGGGCTGAAGCTTTCTTT.

Only a few counts were recorded for this clonotype. The chain carries TRBV9 and TRBJ2-5, with a tentative D call TRBD2 (6 bases). Germline CDR1 is SGDLS and CDR2 is YYNGEE. The CDR3 is 14 residues long. The V and J ends lost 3 bases and 1 base respectively, with 10 bases between them. Here the CDR3 DNA reads TGTGCCAGCAGCGCGGGGACTCCCCAAGAGACCCAGTACTTC. Encoded protein: CASSAGTPQETQYF.

This rearrangement joins TRBV28 to TRBJ1-5; D gene unclear. The CDR3 is 15 residues long. V lost 7 bases, J lost 5 bases, and 18 bases lay in between. From germline, CDR1 is MDHEN and CDR2 SYDVKM. CDR3 amino acids: CASTPKPSPHQPQHF. In DNA form, the CDR3 reads TGTGCCAGCACCCCGAAACCCTCGCCCCATCAGCCCCAGCATTTT.